This record covers a single T cell receptor (beta chain). Its antigen has not been determined. Base-call qualities are not available, and no considerably larger clone is one nucleotide away. The immunoSEQ Assay, a bias-controlled multiplex PCR, was used to amplify TCRbeta CDR3 regions from genomic DNA. For the original study's pipeline: The number of nucleated cells in each sample was estimated by amplification of reference gene primers within the assay. To quantify the absolute abundance of each unique TCRbeta CDR3 rearrangement, sequence reads were collapsed and filtered. For each sample, productive Simpson clonality was calculated as the square root of Simpson's diversity index across productive rearrangements. Entries here come from immuneACCESS through TCRdb and include only in-frame sequences with V and J called. Some clones fail to appear in such tables; in the studies checked, an unresolved V gene covers under half of the shortfall, and the cause of the remainder is unknown. The DNA gave D and trimming, while V, J and clone size come from that table. The sample data list around 320,000 clones, and 70% to 90% of these were observed just once. Of the sample, around 7.8% falls within the top ten clones.

The data are from a study of blood T cell repertoires in COVID-19 (dated by TCRdb to 2018 to 2020). Study-wide context: Collaborator samples came from the United States, Italy and Spain and covered acute and convalescent phases of COVID-19. The samples were drawn from two sources: the first 160 participants of the ongoing ImmuneRACE study, and fewer than 1,500 subjects contributed by 6 global collaborators. The material from the prospective study consisted of cDNA or gDNA derived from T cells, B-cell-depleted T cells, or PBMCs. Subjects who had been exposed to COVID-19, were actively infected with it, or had recovered from it provided the deeply sampled blood TCRbeta repertoires that made up the dataset. The repertoires were made available in a free public database intended to serve as a resource for research on the immune response to SARS-CoV-2. Where available, HLA class I and class II types were obtained from metadata supplied by the sample provider rather than from assay-based typing. Sample metadata almost always included a de-identified subject ID, COVID-19 status, age in years and sex. What the authors observed across the whole study: How much clinical and demographic metadata was included differed by source and by participant, and the metadata was provided uncurated.

Whole blood was collected in K2EDTA tubes by collaborating institutions according to the institutions' own protocols. For TCRbeta analysis, collaborator samples were shipped as frozen whole blood, as isolated PBMCs, or as DNA extracted from either sample type. V is pared back by 0 bases and J by 0 bases, with 11 bases lying between the germline termini. Spanning cysteine to phenylalanine, the CDR3 consists of 16 amino acids. The sequence is cut down to CDR3 DNA, 48 bases in frame from base 1. For CDR1 and CDR2, the germline V gene lists SGHDT and YYEEEE. Sequenced input: peripheral blood. The TCR was taken from a human donor in a cohort sampled during active COVID-19. The V and J genes are TRBV5-6 and TRBJ2-3; a tentative D call is TRBD1 (5 bases match). The CDR3 corresponds to CASSLGQSTSTDTQYF. The nucleotide sequence is TGTGCCAGCAGCTTGGGACAGTCAACTAGCACAGATACGCAGTATTTT.